Listed below are T cell receptor beta chains from one sample, sequenced in a study of identical twins. MiXCR, run by TCRdb on the 5' RACE reads, gives a single entry per CDR3 protein. The sample includes fewer than 650,000 distinct CDR3 sequences, about 7% of them seen just once. These same data were also listed under a study on yellow fever vaccine responses in identical twins.

Input material: PBMCs. The receptors stem from a woman between 18 and 30 years old in good health. Both conserved end residues are part of each CDR3. D genes are given only for firm matches. Clone size is shown for a subset of rows, as once, few, many or a class of expanded clone.

>many|-|TRBV5-4|TRBJ2-7
TGTGCCAGCAGCTTGGCCGGACTTTACGAGCAGTACTTC
CASSLAGLYEQYF
>few|TRBD1|TRBV7-9|TRBJ2-5
TGTGCCAGCTTTGGACAGGGGATTTCGGAGACCCAGTACTTC
CASFGQGISETQYF
>many|-|TRBV12-3/TRBV12-4|TRBJ2-1
TGTGCCAGCACGTTGGGGCTAGCGTCACGGGAGCAGTTCTTC
CASTLGLASREQFF
>many|-|TRBV18|TRBJ2-3
TGTGCCAGCTCACCGCCAACAGTTTTCACAGATACGCAGTATTTT
CASSPPTVFTDTQYF
>-|TRBD2|TRBV20-1|TRBJ2-2
TGCAGTGCTAGAGGCAACCCGGGACTAGCGGGAGGGCCTGGCGGGGAGCTGTTTTTT
CSARGNPGLAGGPGGELFF
>many|-|TRBV12-3/TRBV12-4|TRBJ1-1
TGTGCCACCACCCCGGGAGCCGAAGCTTTCTTT
CATTPGAEAFF
>many|-|TRBV3-1|TRBJ1-4
TGTGCCAGCAGCCAATACAATGAAAAACTGTTTTTT
CASSQYNEKLFF
>-|-|TRBV6-2/TRBV6-3|TRBJ2-1
TGTGCCAGCAGGTCTAGGGTGGGTGAGCAGTTCTTC
CASRSRVGEQFF
>few|TRBD2|TRBV20-1|TRBJ2-7
TGCAGTGCTAGAGAGTCAGCGGGGGACTACGAGCAGTACTTC
CSARESAGDYEQYF
>-|-|TRBV20-1|TRBJ2-7
TGCAGTGCTAAGGGGACGGAAAGCTCCTACGAGCAGTACTTC
CSAKGTESSYEQYF
>-|-|TRBV4-1|TRBJ1-3
TGCGCCAGCAGCCTCCAGCTGGGGGCCGGTCGGAGCTCGTCTGGAAACACCATATATTTT
CASSLQLGAGRSSSGNTIYF
>many|-|TRBV7-2|TRBJ2-1
TGTGCCAGCAGCGCGACATCAGGGGGACTCTCTCTGTTCTTC
CASSATSGGLSLFF
>many|-|TRBV12-3/TRBV12-4|TRBJ1-1
TGTGCCAGCAGCGTACCAGGCTATGAAGCTTTCTTT
CASSVPGYEAFF
>few|-|TRBV2|TRBJ1-1
TGTGCCAGCATCCATAGGGTGAACACTGAAGCTTTCTTT
CASIHRVNTEAFF
>few|-|TRBV12-3/TRBV12-4|TRBJ2-5
TGTGCCAGCAGCTCAGGGTGGTGGGAGCAAGAGACCCAGTACTTC
CASSSGWWEQETQYF
>-|TRBD2|TRBV20-1|TRBJ2-5
TGCTGTGCTAGAAAAACTAGCGGGAGAAGGTTTGTGCAAGAGACCCAGTACTTC
CCARKTSGRRFVQETQYF
>few|-|TRBV5-1|TRBJ1-6
TGCGCCAGCAGCGACGGGACGTCAAATGCTAATTCACCCCTCCACTTT
CASSDGTSNANSPLHF
>-|-|TRBV15|TRBJ2-7
TGTGCCACCAGCAGAGCGGGAGTTGGCAACTACGAGCAGTACTTC
CATSRAGVGNYEQYF
>few|-|TRBV27|TRBJ1-4
TGTGCCAGCAGTTCGGGAACTAATGAAAAACTGTTTTTT
CASSSGTNEKLFF
>many|TRBD2|TRBV28|TRBJ2-3
TGTGCCAGCAGTAAGCTAGCGGGAGGGGGAGATACGCAGTATTTT
CASSKLAGGGDTQYF
>few|TRBD1|TRBV7-8|TRBJ1-6
TGTGCCAGCAGCTTCCAGGGGGCGGGTTCACCCCTCCACTTT
CASSFQGAGSPLHF
>few|TRBD1|TRBV27|TRBJ1-2
TGTGCCAGCAAGCCCTCCGGGACAGGCTCCTATGGCTACACCTTC
CASKPSGTGSYGYTF
>many|TRBD1|TRBV20-1|TRBJ2-3
TGCAGTGCTAGAGATTATACGAGGGGGCTTGATACGCAGTATTTT
CSARDYTRGLDTQYF
>-|TRBD2|TRBV11-2|TRBJ2-1
TGTGCCAGCAACCCTCAGGGACTAGCGGGATCCAATGAGCAGTTCTTC
CASNPQGLAGSNEQFF
>many|-|TRBV5-1|TRBJ2-1
TGCGCCAGCAGCTTGGTGGGACCAGACAATGAGCAGTTCTTC
CASSLVGPDNEQFF
>-|TRBD2|TRBV7-2|TRBJ2-3
TGTGCCAGCAGCCGACTTAGCGGGACTAGAGGAGATACGCAGTATTTT
CASSRLSGTRGDTQYF
>many|-|TRBV20-1|TRBJ2-5
TGCAGTGCTAGAGATATTCAAGGGGTGGTGGAGACCCAGTACTTC
CSARDIQGVVETQYF
>-|TRBD2|TRBV7-8|TRBJ2-1
TGTGCCAGCATCACCGGGACTAGCGGGAGGGATTATGAGCAGTTCTTC
CASITGTSGRDYEQFF
>many|TRBD2|TRBV6-5|TRBJ2-1
TGTGCCAGCAGTTACCGCCCCGGGACTAGCGGGGGCCTTAATGAGCAGTTCTTC
CASSYRPGTSGGLNEQFF
>-|TRBD2|TRBV12-3/TRBV12-4|TRBJ2-2
TGTGCCAGCAGACCCCTGGGGGGACTAGCGGGAGTGGGGCGCACCGGGGAGCTGTTTTTT
CASRPLGGLAGVGRTGELFF
>many|-|TRBV29-1|TRBJ1-1
TGCAGCGTTGTGGATGGACGGAAAATTAACACTGAAGCTTTCTTT
CSVVDGRKINTEAFF
>few|TRBD1|TRBV24-1|TRBJ2-7
TGTGCCACCAGTGATCCCGGGACAGGGACCTACGAGCAGTACTTC
CATSDPGTGTYEQYF
>-|-|TRBV6-5|TRBJ2-5
TGTGCCAGCGCTATCTCGGGCGGTTTTCAAGAGACCCAGTACTTC
CASAISGGFQETQYF
>few|TRBD2|TRBV11-1|TRBJ2-1
TGTGCCAGCAGCCTACAGGGGACTAGCGGAATCCTAACCTACAATGAGCAGTTCTTC
CASSLQGTSGILTYNEQFF
>many|TRBD2|TRBV20-1|TRBJ2-5
TGCAGTGCTAGAGGCAGCGGGAGGAGGGAGACCCAGTACTTC
CSARGSGRRETQYF
>-|-|TRBV3-1|TRBJ2-7
TGTGCCAGCAGCCTCCCCAGGGCGGCTACCTACGAGCAGTACTTC
CASSLPRAATYEQYF
>few|-|TRBV12-3/TRBV12-4|TRBJ1-5
TGTGCCAGCAGGAGTTCCGGGGGTTATAGCAATCAGCCCCAGCATTTT
CASRSSGGYSNQPQHF
>few|-|TRBV29-1|TRBJ1-2
TGCAGCGTTGGTTTCACAGGGTTTAAAGATGGCTACACCTTC
CSVGFTGFKDGYTF
>few|-|TRBV19|TRBJ2-2
TGTGCCAGTAGTTTCGGGGACCGCGGGTTCACCGGGGAGCTGTTTTTT
CASSFGDRGFTGELFF
>many|TRBD1|TRBV29-1|TRBJ2-7
TGCAGCGTTGTGACGACAGGGCCCACCTACGAGCAGTACTTC
CSVVTTGPTYEQYF
>many|TRBD1|TRBV2|TRBJ2-1
TGTGCCAGCAATCCACAGGGGTCCGGCATTGAGCAGTTCTTC
CASNPQGSGIEQFF
>many|TRBD2|TRBV20-1|TRBJ2-3
TGCAGTGGTCTAGCGGGAAACACAGATACGCAGTATTTT
CSGLAGNTDTQYF
>many|-|TRBV6-1|TRBJ2-7
TGTGCCAGCACCTCCGCGTTGGACGGTTCCTACGAGCAGTACTTC
CASTSALDGSYEQYF
>few|-|TRBV7-9|TRBJ2-7
TGTGCCAGCAGCTTAATTGTTTGGTCGGAATACGAGCAGTACTTC
CASSLIVWSEYEQYF
>-|TRBD1|TRBV5-1|TRBJ2-1
TGCGCCAGCAGAAACCAGGGGGCAAGGAATGAGCAGTTCTTC
CASRNQGARNEQFF
>many|TRBD2|TRBV7-8|TRBJ2-7
TGTGCCAGCAGCGTATGGACTAGCGAAACCTACGAGCAGTACTTC
CASSVWTSETYEQYF
>many|TRBD1|TRBV7-9|TRBJ1-1
TGTGCCAGCAGCTTAGGACAGGGGGCTATCGGTGAAGCTTTCTTT
CASSLGQGAIGEAFF
>few|-|TRBV6-5|TRBJ1-1
TGTGCCAGCAGTTACTTTAGTCAGGAGGCCTACACTGAAGCTTTCTTT
CASSYFSQEAYTEAFF
>few|-|TRBV20-1|TRBJ2-1
TGCAGTGCTAGGTCGGACTACGCACGGTATGAGCAGTTCTTC
CSARSDYARYEQFF
>few|TRBD1|TRBV12-3/TRBV12-4|TRBJ2-6
TGTGCCAGCAGCACAGGGGGCTTCGCTGGGGCCAACGTCCTGACTTTC
CASSTGGFAGANVLTF
>few|-|TRBV5-5|TRBJ2-3
TGTGCCAGCAGCTTGGGGACAGTGGCTAGCACAGATACGCAGTATTTT
CASSLGTVASTDTQYF
>-|TRBD1|TRBV12-3/TRBV12-4|TRBJ1-2
TGTGCCAGCAGTCCCGGGACAGCCACCCGGTATGGCTACACCTTC
CASSPGTATRYGYTF
>many|-|TRBV20-1|TRBJ2-3
TGCAGTGCCTCCCACTCCCTGTGGGGAAGCACAGATACGCAGTATTTT
CSASHSLWGSTDTQYF